This TCR beta chain was sequenced during a study of blood T cell repertoires in COVID-19. Produced via immunoSEQ multiplex PCR; TCRdb's table is partial and in-frame only. Found here are around 150,000 clones, over 75% of them singletons; the top ten hold less than 8%. This receptor was identified in a woman in her forties or fifties who had recovered from COVID-19. Sequenced input: PBMCs or T cells enriched from blood (not recorded which).

As DNA, the CDR3 is TGTGCCAGCTCACCAACTTATCTGGGACAGGGTTCCTACGAGCAGTACTTC. This codes for CASSPTYLGQGSYEQYF. The chain recombines TRBV18 with TRBJ2-7, with TRBD1 matching 9 bases. The CDR3 contains 17 residues. V lost 2 bases to trimming and J lost 1 base; unmatched junction nucleotides: 9. Germline CDR1 KGHSH, CDR2 LQKENI.